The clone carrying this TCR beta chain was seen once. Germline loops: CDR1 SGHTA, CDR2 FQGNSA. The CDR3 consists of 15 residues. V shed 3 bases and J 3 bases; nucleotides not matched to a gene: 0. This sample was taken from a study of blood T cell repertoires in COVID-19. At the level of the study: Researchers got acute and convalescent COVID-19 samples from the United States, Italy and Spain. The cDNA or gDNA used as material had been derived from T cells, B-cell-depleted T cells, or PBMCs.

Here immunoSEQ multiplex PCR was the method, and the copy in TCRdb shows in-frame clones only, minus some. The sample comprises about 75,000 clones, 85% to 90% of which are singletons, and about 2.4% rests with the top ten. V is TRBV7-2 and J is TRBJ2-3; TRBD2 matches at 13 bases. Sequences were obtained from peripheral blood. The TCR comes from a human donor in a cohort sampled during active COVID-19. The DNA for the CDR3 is TGTGCCAGCAGCTTGACTAGCGGGAGGACAGATACGCAGTATTTT. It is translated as CASSLTSGRTDTQYF.